This TCR beta chain came from a study of shared clonotypes between healthy human individuals. Study-level results: Among the subsets, naive ones generally showed larger estimated richness than memory ones.

Unmatched junction bases numbered 15, after V lost 5 bases and J lost 7 bases. Per the germline V gene, CDR1 is SNHLY and CDR2 is FYNNEI. This CDR3 has 17 residues. In regard to this clone: Antigen: not known.

Naive CD8 cells were CD45RO-negative, positively selected for CCR7, excluding terminally differentiated effector memory CD45RA+ cells. Sequencing was performed with immunoSEQ multiplex PCR; in TCRdb, only in-frame clones are kept and a portion is missing. Of about 2.2 million clones listed, 85% to 95% are singletons. The chain joins TRBV2 to TRBJ2-1; 9 bases fit TRBD1. The sequence came from a man between 18 and 29 years old in good health. Some clones in this sample may be carry-over from other donors' samples. The sequencing input was naive CD8+ T cells from PBMCs. This CDR3 reads CASSYPFGQGLRNEQFF. CDR3 DNA sequence: TGTGCCAGCAGTTACCCATTTGGACAGGGGCTTAGGAATGAGCAGTTCTTC.